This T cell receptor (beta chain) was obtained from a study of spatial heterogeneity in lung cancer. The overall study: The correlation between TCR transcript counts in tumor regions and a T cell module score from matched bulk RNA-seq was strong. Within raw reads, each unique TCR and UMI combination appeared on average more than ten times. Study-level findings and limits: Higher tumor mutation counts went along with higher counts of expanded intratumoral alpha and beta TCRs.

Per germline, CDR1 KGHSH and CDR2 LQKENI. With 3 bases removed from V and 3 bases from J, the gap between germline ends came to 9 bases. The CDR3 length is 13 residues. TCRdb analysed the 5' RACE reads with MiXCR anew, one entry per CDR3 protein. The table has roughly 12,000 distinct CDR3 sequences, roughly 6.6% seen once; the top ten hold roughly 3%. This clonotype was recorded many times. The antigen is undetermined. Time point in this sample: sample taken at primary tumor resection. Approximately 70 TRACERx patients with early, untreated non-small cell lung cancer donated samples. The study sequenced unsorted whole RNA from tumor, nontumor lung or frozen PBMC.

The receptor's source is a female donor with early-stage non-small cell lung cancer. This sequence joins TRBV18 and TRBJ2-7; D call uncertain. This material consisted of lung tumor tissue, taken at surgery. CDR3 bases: TGTGCCAGCTCACCTATTACAGACTACGAGCAGTACTTC. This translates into CASSPITDYEQYF.